This paragraph reports one TCR beta chain. Its antigen is not known. This sample was taken from a study of T-cell reconstitution after alpha-beta-depleted transplantation in children. The study's findings and limits: Surviving thymic progenitors and recipient T cells were the source of high TCRbeta diversity at day 60 in some patients.

Preparing the TCRbeta library involved the use of unique molecular identifiers. Each CDR3 protein is one row after TCRdb ran MiXCR on the PCR reads. The repertoire holds approximately 500,000 distinct CDR3 sequences, with over 9.5% as singletons. V lost 0 bases to trimming and J lost 2 bases, with 8 bases between them. Germline CDR1 SGHTA, CDR2 FQGNSA. The CDR3 contains 14 residues. This chain uses TRBV7-2 with TRBJ2-7; TRBD2 might be the D (5 bases). The origin of this receptor is a child aged 2 to 9 with inherited bone marrow failure, due to receive a stem cell transplant. The starting material was PBMCs, obtained before TCRalphabeta/CD19-depleted stem cell transplant. This CDR3 is CASSLASVTYEQYF. The CDR3 nucleotides read TGTGCCAGCAGCTTAGCTAGCGTCACCTACGAGCAGTACTTC.